This TCR beta chain was identified in a study of T cell responses to AZD1222 COVID-19 vaccine. This CDR3 has 15 amino acids. Germline-derived CDR1 and CDR2 are MNHEY and SMNVEV (reference sequence). J gave up 5 bases and V 5 bases, and 12 bases lay outside the gene matches. The data were produced by immunoSEQ multiplex PCR, yet TCRdb's version contains in-frame clones alone and is incomplete. The table shows 150,000 to 200,000 clones, with around nine tenths occurring only once. The sequenced sample was peripheral blood, obtained on day 0 of AZD1222 vaccination. This receptor was obtained from an adult in good health. The genes are TRBV27 and TRBJ2-7, with 7 bases lining up with TRBD1. CDR3 nucleotides: TGTGCCAGCAGTCTCTCCGGGACAGTCCTTGACGAGCAGTACTTC. Translation: CASSLSGTVLDEQYF.